These 16 T cell receptor beta chains were all obtained from the same sample, sequenced in a study of T cells after yellow fever vaccination. MiXCR was run by TCRdb on the 5' RACE reads, yielding one entry per CDR3 protein. The repertoire consists of a few hundred thousand distinct CDR3 sequences, with around 7% occurring once and the leading ten covering approximately 0.87%. Here the sequenced sample was CD4+ T cells sorted from PBMCs, taken 15 days after the yellow fever booster vaccination. The receptors originated from a young man who received the YFV17D yellow fever vaccine.

This clonotype was recorded a few times. The chain combines TRBV12-3 or TRBV12-4 with TRBJ2-5; 7 bases are shared with TRBD2. The ends lost 5 bases at V and 5 bases at J; junction bases unmatched: 8. The CDR3 sequence is 14 residues long. The chain's CDR3 is CASSPGERDETQYF. The CDR3 region has the DNA TGTGCCAGCAGTCCGGGAGAGCGGGATGAGACCCAGTACTTC.

This clonotype was observed a few times. The chain combines TRBV20-1 with TRBJ2-2; 13 nucleotides agree with TRBD2. This CDR3 is built from 17 residues. Trimming took 6 bases from V and 1 from J; bases not matched to a gene: 8. Germline loops: CDR1 DFQATT, CDR2 SNEGSKA (reference sequence). In DNA, the CDR3 is TGCAGTGCCCCGGGACTAGCGGGAACCAGGAACACCGGGGAGCTGTTTTTT. Amino acids: CSAPGLAGTRNTGELFF.

This clonotype turned up a few times. This chain links TRBV20-1 with TRBJ1-6; TRBD1 is a possible D gene (6 bases). Germline V gene sequence: CDR1 DFQATT, CDR2 SNEGSKA (reference sequence). This CDR3 has 14 residues. V lost 5 bases, J lost 6 bases, and 14 bases lay in between. DNA of the CDR3: TGCAGTGCTCCGTCCAGGGGAGCTAATTCACCCCTCCACTTT. Protein: CSAPSRGANSPLHF.

This clonotype has at least ten counts. The chain links TRBV27 to TRBJ2-7, with 9 bases that match TRBD2. This CDR3 comprises 13 residues. The germline gives CDR1 MNHEY, CDR2 SMNVEV (reference sequence). V lost 5 bases and J lost 6; bases outside the gene matches: 5. The CDR3 is CASSILAGVEQYF. In nucleotides, the CDR3 is TGTGCCAGCAGTATATTAGCGGGGGTCGAGCAGTACTTC.

The V gene is TRBV5-6, the J gene TRBJ2-5; 7 bases fit TRBD2. The ends lost 0 bases at V and 5 bases at J; junction bases unmatched: 7. Germline lookup yields CDR1 SGHDT and CDR2 YYEEEE. The length of the CDR3 is 15 residues. The CDR3 coding sequence is TGTGCCAGCAGCTTGGCCCGCGGGAGTAGGGAGACCCAGTACTTC. Protein: CASSLARGSRETQYF.

In this sample, this clonotype turned up many times. The V call is TRBV28, the J call TRBJ2-5; D unclear. Trimming stripped 4 bases from V and 2 bases from J, with 17 bases between. The CDR3 covers 16 residues. The germline CDR1 and CDR2 sequences are MDHEN and SYDVKM. CDR3 protein: CASSSSRPDSQETQYF. In nucleotides, the CDR3 is TGTGCCAGCAGTTCCTCGCGCCCCGACTCACAAGAGACCCAGTACTTC.

This rearrangement joins TRBV10-3 to TRBJ2-2; TRBD1 matches 7 bases. The germline V gene encodes CDR1 ENHRY and CDR2 SYGVKD. The CDR3 extends over 14 amino acids. V gave up 6 bases and J gave up 5 bases; unmatched junction bases: 6. The CDR3 here is CAIRTGLITGELFF. DNA of the CDR3: TGTGCCATCAGGACAGGGTTGATTACCGGGGAGCTGTTTTTT.

This clonotype was found many times. The rearrangement joins TRBV29-1 to TRBJ1-1; possibly TRBD1 for D (5 bases). Trimming stripped 7 bases from V and 3 bases from J, with 15 bases between. This CDR3 contains 13 residues. CDR1 SQVTM and CDR2 ANQGSEA come from the germline V gene. CDR3 nucleotide sequence: TGCAGCGCTAGGGACCTCCCGGACACTGAAGCTTTCTTT. Translation: CSARDLPDTEAFF.

The V and J genes are TRBV12-3 or TRBV12-4 and TRBJ1-6; possible D gene TRBD1, 5 bases. The CDR3 loop spans 14 amino acids. Trimming took off 3 bases at V and 8 bases at J, with 11 bases between the two ends. DNA of the CDR3: TGTGCCAGCAGTTTGCGGGGGGTAGATTCACCCCTCCACTTT. This encodes CASSLRGVDSPLHF.

This clonotype was seen more than once but under ten times. The rearrangement uses TRBV27 and TRBJ2-3; maybe TRBD1 (6 bases). The CDR3 sequence is 18 residues long. Germline CDR1 is MNHEY and CDR2 is SMNVEV (reference sequence). Trimming pared 3 bases from V and 0 bases from J, leaving 19 bases between. CDR3 loop: CASSFDRRRTTSTDTQYF. CDR3 in DNA: TGTGCCAGCAGTTTCGACAGGAGACGAACAACTAGCACAGATACGCAGTATTTT.

This clonotype appeared a few times. The chain has TRBV18 and TRBJ2-3; 7 bases agree with TRBD2. J gave up 3 bases and V 3 bases, and 21 bases lay outside the gene matches. CDR1 and CDR2 (germline): KGHSH, LQKENI. This CDR3 has 20 amino acids. The chain's CDR3 is CASSPDPVGSGEIGTDTQYF. CDR3 nucleotides: TGTGCCAGCTCACCGGATCCCGTTGGGAGCGGGGAGATCGGAACAGATACGCAGTATTTT.

This clonotype was seen a handful of times. The rearrangement joins TRBV6-5 to TRBJ2-1, with 9 bases matching TRBD1. The CDR3 sequence is 12 residues long. Germline V gene sequence: CDR1 MNHEY, CDR2 SVGAGI. Trimming removed 5 bases from V and 11 bases from J; junction bases left unmatched: 4. Here the CDR3 DNA reads TGTGCCAGCAGTCGACAGGGGGTGCAGCAGTTCTTC. This sequence encodes CASSRQGVQQFF.

This clonotype was seen ten or more times. The chain couples TRBV5-1 to TRBJ2-2; 8 bases align to TRBD1. V shed 4 bases, J shed 4 bases, and the junction held 6 bases outside the gene matches. The CDR3 extends over 15 amino acids. The germline gives CDR1 SGHRS, CDR2 YFSETQ. CDR3 in amino acids: CASSLGQAVTGELFF. The CDR3 nucleotides are TGCGCCAGCAGCCTGGGACAGGCGGTCACCGGGGAGCTGTTTTTT.

This clonotype has just a few counts. The chain has TRBV24-1 and TRBJ2-1, with 9 bases identical to TRBD2. CDR1 is KGHDR and CDR2 is SFDVKD in the germline V gene. Trimming at V came to 4 bases and at J to 7 bases, leaving 7 bases not matched to a gene. The CDR3 has 15 residues. CDR3 protein: CATSEAREGSNEQFF. In DNA form, the CDR3 reads TGTGCCACCAGTGAGGCGCGGGAGGGCTCAAATGAGCAGTTCTTC.

The chain recombines TRBV29-1 with TRBJ2-2; D perhaps matches TRBD2 (5 bases). Germline CDR1 is SQVTM and CDR2 is ANQGSEA. The CDR3 runs to 13 residues. V was cut by 6 bases and J by 6 bases, with 14 bases left in between. CDR3 sequence reads: CSVAVTQSGELFF. The CDR3 DNA reads TGCAGCGTAGCGGTTACTCAGTCCGGGGAGCTGTTTTTT.

The chain uses TRBV5-1 and TRBJ2-5, with 9 positions matching TRBD2. In germline, CDR1 is SGHRS, CDR2 YFSETQ. The CDR3 contains 15 residues. V dropped 4 bases and J dropped 4; count of bases not matched to a gene: 8. The CDR3 DNA sequence: TGCGCCAGCAGCACCTTAGCGGGAGCGGGAGAGACCCAGTACTTC. Translated: CASSTLAGAGETQYF. Filled out from reference TRBV5-1 and TRBJ2-5, the complete variable domain reads KAGVTQTPRYLIKTRGQQVTLSCSPISGHRSVSWYQQTPGQGLQFLFEYFSETQRNKGNFPGRFSGRQFSNSRSEMNVSTLELGDSALYLCASSTLAGAGETQYFGPGTRLLVL.